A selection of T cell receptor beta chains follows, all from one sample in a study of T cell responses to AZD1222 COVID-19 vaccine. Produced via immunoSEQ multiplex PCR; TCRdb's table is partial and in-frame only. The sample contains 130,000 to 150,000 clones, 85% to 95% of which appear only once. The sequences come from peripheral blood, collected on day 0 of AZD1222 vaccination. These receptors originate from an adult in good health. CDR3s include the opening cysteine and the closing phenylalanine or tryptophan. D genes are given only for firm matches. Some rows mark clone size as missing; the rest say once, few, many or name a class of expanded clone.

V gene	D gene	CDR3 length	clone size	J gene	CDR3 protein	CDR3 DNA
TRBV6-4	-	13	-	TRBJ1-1	CASSDPNRAEAFF	TGTGCCAGCAGTGACCCGAACAGGGCTGAAGCTTTCTTT
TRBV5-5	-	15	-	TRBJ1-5	CASSLGSFVDQPQHF	TGTGCCAGCAGCTTAGGATCATTCGTAGATCAGCCCCAGCATTTT
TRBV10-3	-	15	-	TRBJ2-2	CAISESGGTTGELFF	TGTGCCATCAGTGAGTCTGGGGGGACCACCGGGGAGCTGTTTTTT
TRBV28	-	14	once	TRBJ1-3	CASRPFSRGNTIYF	TGTGCCAGCAGACCCTTTTCCCGGGGAAACACCATATATTTT
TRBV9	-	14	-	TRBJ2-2	CASSLGGKNGELFF	TGTGCCAGCTCTCTAGGAGGGAAAAACGGGGAGCTGTTTTTT
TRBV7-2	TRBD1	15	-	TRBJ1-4	CASTSPGGQGEKLFF	TGTGCCAGCACCTCCCCAGGGGGACAGGGGGAAAAACTGTTTTTT
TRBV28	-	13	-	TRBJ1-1	CASSLSGDTEAFF	TGTGCCAGCAGTTTGTCAGGGGATACTGAAGCTTTCTTT
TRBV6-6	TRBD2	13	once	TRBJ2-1	CASAGGGRNEQFF	TGTGCCTCTGCGGGGGGGGGTAGGAATGAGCAGTTCTTC
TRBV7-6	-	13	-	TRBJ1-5	CASSLDPNQPQHF	TGTGCCAGCAGCTTAGATCCCAATCAGCCCCAGCATTTT
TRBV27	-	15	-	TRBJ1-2	CASRAPGVLNYGYTF	TGTGCCAGCAGGGCCCCCGGCGTCCTTAACTATGGCTACACCTTC
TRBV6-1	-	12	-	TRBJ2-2	CASSEGTGELFF	TGTGCCAGCAGTGAAGGAACCGGGGAGCTGTTTTTT
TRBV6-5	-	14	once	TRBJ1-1	CASTLRALDTEAFF	TGTGCCAGCACACTCCGGGCCCTAGACACTGAAGCTTTCTTT
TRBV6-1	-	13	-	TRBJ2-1	CASSETRTNEQFF	TGTGCCAGCAGTGAGACGCGAACCAATGAGCAGTTCTTC
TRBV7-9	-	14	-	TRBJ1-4	CASSLGDSNEKLFF	TGTGCCAGCAGCTTAGGAGATTCTAATGAAAAACTGTTTTTT
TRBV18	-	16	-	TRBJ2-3	CASSPPGGESTDTQYF	TGTGCCAGCTCACCCCCCGGCGGGGAGAGCACAGATACGCAGTATTTT
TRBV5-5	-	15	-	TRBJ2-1	CASSLRLERWSEQFF	TGTGCCAGCAGCTTGAGACTAGAAAGATGGAGTGAGCAGTTCTTC
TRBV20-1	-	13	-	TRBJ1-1	CSASYQGHTEAFF	TGCAGTGCTAGTTACCAGGGCCACACTGAAGCTTTCTTT
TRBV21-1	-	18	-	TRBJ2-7	CASSKGGLAGSREGEQYF	TGTGCCAGCAGCAAAGGGGGACTAGCGGGGAGCCGAGAGGGCGAGCAGTACTTC
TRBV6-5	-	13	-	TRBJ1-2	CASSVDSFGGYTF	TGTGCCAGCAGCGTCGACTCCTTTGGCGGCTACACCTTC
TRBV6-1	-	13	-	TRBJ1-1	CASSESLNTEAFF	TGTGCCAGCAGTGAATCCCTGAACACTGAAGCTTTCTTT
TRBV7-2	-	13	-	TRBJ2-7	CASSAILGGEQYF	TGTGCCAGCAGCGCGATTCTAGGTGGGGAGCAGTACTTC
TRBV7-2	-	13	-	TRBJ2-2	CASSLNRPGELFF	TGTGCCAGCAGCTTAAACAGGCCCGGGGAGCTGTTTTTT